This paragraph covers one TCR beta chain sequence. Splitting of CD4+ cells produced CD45RA+ naive and CD45RA-negative memory subsets. Genomic DNA per cell subset filled all wells of several immunoSEQ plates. Profiled with immunoSEQ multiplex PCR; TCRdb holds only in-frame clones, not every one. The profile shows around 1 million clones, approximately 80% of them singletons. This sample is part of a study of shared clonotypes between healthy human individuals. Sample: memory CD4+ T cells sorted from blood. The subset: CD45RA-negative fraction. This TCR came from a man younger than 35 in good health.

The CDR3, as DNA: TGTGCCAGCTCAGACTTAACAGATACGCAGTATTTT. Translation gives CASSDLTDTQYF. The V and J genes are TRBV18 and TRBJ2-3; D remains unclear. Germline V gene data show CDR1 as KGHSH and CDR2 as LQKENI. The CDR3 has 12 amino acids. V lost 5 bases and J 3 bases, leaving 6 bases between the germline ends.